These T cell receptor beta chains were read from a single sample in a study of cytomegalovirus exposure and HLA in healthy donors. The assay was immunoSEQ multiplex PCR, and TCRdb's table has in-frame clones only and misses some. The repertoire includes 170,000 or so clones, approximately 78% of them detected once, and less than 15% sits in the top ten. Source material: PBMCs. All receptors come from a woman aged 50 to 65 in good health and CMV-seropositive. CDR3s include the opening cysteine and the closing phenylalanine or tryptophan. A D gene is named only where the DNA matches it firmly. Size is omitted from some rows. Given values are once, few, many or a class for expanded clones.

j_call,d_call,v_call,clone_size,cdr3_aa,cdr3_nt
TRBJ2-1,.,TRBV7-9,.,CSSSPDWGVNEQFF,TGTTCCAGCAGCCCGGACTGGGGGGTCAATGAGCAGTTCTTC
TRBJ1-3,.,TRBV29-1,.,CSVVSGSSGNTIYF,TGCAGCGTTGTATCTGGGAGCTCTGGAAACACCATATATTTT
TRBJ2-1,TRBD2,TRBV19,.,CASSAGTSGGAAYNEQFF,TGTGCCAGTAGTGCTGGGACTAGCGGGGGGGCCGCCTACAATGAGCAGTTCTTC
TRBJ1-5,.,TRBV7-9,few,CASSSGKGGSNQPQHF,TGTGCCAGCAGCTCCGGCAAAGGAGGAAGCAATCAGCCCCAGCATTTT
TRBJ2-7,.,TRBV30,few,CAWNSQGGDEQYF,TGTGCCTGGAACTCACAGGGTGGGGACGAGCAGTACTTC
TRBJ2-2,.,TRBV9,once,CASTKGGGRTGELFF,TGTGCCAGCACCAAAGGGGGAGGGAGGACCGGGGAGCTGTTTTTT
TRBJ1-1,.,TRBV7-3,.,CASSSTGNTEAFF,TGTGCCAGCAGCTCGACAGGGAACACTGAAGCTTTCTTT
TRBJ2-1,TRBD1,TRBV9,.,CASSVAGGTYLYNEQFF,TGTGCCAGCAGCGTGGCAGGGGGCACTTACCTCTACAATGAGCAGTTCTTC
TRBJ1-4,.,TRBV29-1,.,CSALGEATNEKLFF,TGCAGCGCACTCGGGGAAGCAACTAATGAAAAACTGTTTTTT
TRBJ1-1,.,TRBV29-1,once,CSVGRGLGTEAFF,TGCAGCGTCGGACGAGGGTTGGGAACTGAAGCTTTCTTT
TRBJ1-2,.,TRBV29-1,.,CSVAGIGYGYTF,TGCAGCGTTGCAGGGATCGGCTATGGCTACACCTTC